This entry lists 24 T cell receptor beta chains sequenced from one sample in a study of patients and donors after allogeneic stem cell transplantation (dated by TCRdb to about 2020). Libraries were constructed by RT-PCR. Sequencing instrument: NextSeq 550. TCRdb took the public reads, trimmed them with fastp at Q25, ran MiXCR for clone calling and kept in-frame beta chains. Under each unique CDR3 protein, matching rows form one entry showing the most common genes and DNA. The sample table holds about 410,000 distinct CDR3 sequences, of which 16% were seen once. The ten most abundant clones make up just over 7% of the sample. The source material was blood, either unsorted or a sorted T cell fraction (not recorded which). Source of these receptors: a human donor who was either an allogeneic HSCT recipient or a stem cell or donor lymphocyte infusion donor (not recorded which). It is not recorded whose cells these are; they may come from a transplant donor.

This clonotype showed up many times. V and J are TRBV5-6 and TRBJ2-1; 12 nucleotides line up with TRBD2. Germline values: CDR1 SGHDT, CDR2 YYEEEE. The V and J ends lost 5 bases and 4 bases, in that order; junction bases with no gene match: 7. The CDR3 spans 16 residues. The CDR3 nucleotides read TGTGCCAGCAGTTTCTCTAGCGGGGGGGATTACAATGAGCAGTTCTTC. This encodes CASSFSSGGDYNEQFF.

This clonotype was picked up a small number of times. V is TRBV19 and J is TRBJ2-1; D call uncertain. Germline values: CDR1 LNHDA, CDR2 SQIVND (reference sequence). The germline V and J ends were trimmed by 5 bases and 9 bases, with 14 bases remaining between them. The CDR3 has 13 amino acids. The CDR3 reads CASSSRVAGEQFF. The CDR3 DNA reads TGTGCCAGTAGTTCCCGCGTAGCAGGTGAGCAGTTCTTC.

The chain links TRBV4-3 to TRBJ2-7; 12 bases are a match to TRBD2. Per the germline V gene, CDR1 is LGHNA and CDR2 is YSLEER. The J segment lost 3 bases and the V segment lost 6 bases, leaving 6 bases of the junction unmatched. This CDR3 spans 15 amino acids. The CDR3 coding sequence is TGCGCCAGCAGTGACACTAGCGGGGGGTACTACGAGCAGTACTTC. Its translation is CASSDTSGGYYEQYF.

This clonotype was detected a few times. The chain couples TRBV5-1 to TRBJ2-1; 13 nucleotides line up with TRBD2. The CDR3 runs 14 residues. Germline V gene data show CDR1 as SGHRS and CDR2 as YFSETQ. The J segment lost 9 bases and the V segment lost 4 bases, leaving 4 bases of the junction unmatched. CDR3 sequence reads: CASSPGLAGTEQFF. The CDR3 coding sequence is TGCGCCAGCAGCCCGGGACTAGCGGGGACTGAGCAGTTCTTC. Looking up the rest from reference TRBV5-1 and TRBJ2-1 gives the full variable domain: KAGVTQTPRYLIKTRGQQVTLSCSPISGHRSVSWYQQTPGQGLQFLFEYFSETQRNKGNFPGRFSGRQFSNSRSEMNVSTLELGDSALYLCASSPGLAGTEQFFGPGTRLTVL.

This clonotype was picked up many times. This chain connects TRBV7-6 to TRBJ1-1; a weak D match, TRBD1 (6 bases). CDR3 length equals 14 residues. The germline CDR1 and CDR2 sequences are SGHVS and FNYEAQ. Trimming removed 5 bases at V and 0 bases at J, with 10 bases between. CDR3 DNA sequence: TGTGCCAGCAGCGTAGGACAGCTGAACACTGAAGCTTTCTTT. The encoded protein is CASSVGQLNTEAFF.

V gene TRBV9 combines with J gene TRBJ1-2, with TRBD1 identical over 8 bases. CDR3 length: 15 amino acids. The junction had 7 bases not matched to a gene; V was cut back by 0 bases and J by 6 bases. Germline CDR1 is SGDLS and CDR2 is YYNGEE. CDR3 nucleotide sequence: TGTGCCAGCAGCGTAGACGTCGGGACAGGCGATGGCTACACCTTC. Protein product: CASSVDVGTGDGYTF.

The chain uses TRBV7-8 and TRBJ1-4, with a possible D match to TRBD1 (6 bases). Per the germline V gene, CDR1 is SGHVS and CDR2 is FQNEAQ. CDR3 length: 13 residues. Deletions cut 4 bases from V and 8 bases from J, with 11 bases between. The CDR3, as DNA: TGTGCCAGCAGCTCGAATAGGGGGGAAAAACTGTTTTTT. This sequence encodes CASSSNRGEKLFF. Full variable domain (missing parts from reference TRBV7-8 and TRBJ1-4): GAGVSQSPRYKVAKRGQDVALRCDPISGHVSLFWYQQALGQGPEFLTYFQNEAQLDKSGLPSDRFFAERPEGSVSTLKIQRTQQEDSAVYLCASSSNRGEKLFFGSGTQLSVL.

The CDR3 loop reads CSGREGLYEQYF. Here the CDR3 DNA reads TGCAGTGGGCGGGAAGGTTTGTACGAGCAGTACTTC. The V gene is TRBV20-1, the J gene TRBJ2-7; tentatively, D is TRBD2 (6 bases). The CDR3 has 12 residues. V was trimmed by 7 bases and J by 4 bases, leaving 14 bases between them. Per the germline V gene, CDR1 is DFQATT and CDR2 is SNEGSKA (reference sequence).

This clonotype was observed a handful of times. CDR3 DNA sequence: TGTGCCAGCAGGGGGGAGATGAACACTGAAGCTTTCTTT. Translation gives CASRGEMNTEAFF. The rearrangement uses TRBV2 and TRBJ1-1, with TRBD1 as a possible D gene (5 bases). This CDR3 comprises 13 residues. Germline loops: CDR1 SNHLY, CDR2 FYNNEI. The V gene lost 6 bases and the J gene lost 0 bases, with 8 bases spanning the gap.

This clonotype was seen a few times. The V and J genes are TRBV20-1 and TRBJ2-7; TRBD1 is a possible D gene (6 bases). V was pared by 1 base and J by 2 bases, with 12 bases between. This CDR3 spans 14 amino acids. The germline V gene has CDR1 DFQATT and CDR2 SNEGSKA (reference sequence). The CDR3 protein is CSARGQVTTYEQYF. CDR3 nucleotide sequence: TGCAGTGCTAGAGGACAGGTGACGACCTACGAGCAGTACTTC.

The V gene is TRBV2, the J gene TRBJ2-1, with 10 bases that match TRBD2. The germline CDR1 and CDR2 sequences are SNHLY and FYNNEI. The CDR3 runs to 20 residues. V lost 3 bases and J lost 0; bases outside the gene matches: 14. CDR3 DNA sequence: TGTGCCAGCAGTGAGGGCCCGGCTAGCGGGAGCCCTAGCTCCTACAATGAGCAGTTCTTC. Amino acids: CASSEGPASGSPSSYNEQFF.

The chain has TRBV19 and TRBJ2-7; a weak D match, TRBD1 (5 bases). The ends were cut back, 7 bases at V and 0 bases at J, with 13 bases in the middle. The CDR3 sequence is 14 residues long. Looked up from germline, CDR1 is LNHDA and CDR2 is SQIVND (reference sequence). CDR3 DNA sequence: TGTGCCAGTAATGACAGAAAAAGCTCCTACGAGCAGTACTTC. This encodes CASNDRKSSYEQYF.

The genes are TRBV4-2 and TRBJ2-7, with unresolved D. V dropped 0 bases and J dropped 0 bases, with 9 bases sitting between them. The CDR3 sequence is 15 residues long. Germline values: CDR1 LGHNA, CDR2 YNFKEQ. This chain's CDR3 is CASSQEASPSYEQYF. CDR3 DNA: TGTGCCAGCAGCCAAGAGGCCAGCCCCTCCTACGAGCAGTACTTC.

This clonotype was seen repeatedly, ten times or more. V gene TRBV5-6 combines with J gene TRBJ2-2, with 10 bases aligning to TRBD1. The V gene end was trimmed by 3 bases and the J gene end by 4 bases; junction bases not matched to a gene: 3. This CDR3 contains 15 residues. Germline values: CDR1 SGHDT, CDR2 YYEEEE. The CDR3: CASSWDRGSTGELFF. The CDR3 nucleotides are TGTGCCAGCAGCTGGGACAGGGGCAGCACCGGGGAGCTGTTTTTT. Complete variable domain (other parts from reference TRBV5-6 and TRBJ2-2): DAGVTQSPTHLIKTRGQQVTLRCSPKSGHDTVSWYQQALGQGPQFIFQYYEEEERQRGNFPDRFSGHQFPNYSSELNVNALLLGDSALYLCASSWDRGSTGELFFGEGSRLTVL.

The CDR3: CASIAGMYQETQYF. The CDR3 nucleotides are TGTGCCAGCATCGCCGGGATGTACCAAGAGACCCAGTACTTC. The chain links TRBV2 to TRBJ2-5; the D gene is possibly TRBD2 (5 bases). This CDR3 has 14 residues. With 7 bases removed from V and 0 bases from J, the gap between germline ends came to 12 bases. CDR1 SNHLY and CDR2 FYNNEI come from the germline V gene.

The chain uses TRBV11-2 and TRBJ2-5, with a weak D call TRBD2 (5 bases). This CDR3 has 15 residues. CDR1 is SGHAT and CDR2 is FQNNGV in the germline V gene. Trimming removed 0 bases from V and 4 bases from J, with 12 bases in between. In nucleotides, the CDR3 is TGTGCCAGCAGCTTAGAACGAGCCCGGGGAGAGACCCAGTACTTC. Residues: CASSLERARGETQYF.

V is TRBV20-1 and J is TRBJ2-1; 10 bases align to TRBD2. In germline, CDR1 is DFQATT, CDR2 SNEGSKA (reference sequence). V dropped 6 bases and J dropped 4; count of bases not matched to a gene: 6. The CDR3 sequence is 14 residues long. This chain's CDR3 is CSARGLALYNEQFF. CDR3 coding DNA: TGCAGTGCCAGGGGACTAGCGCTATACAATGAGCAGTTCTTC.

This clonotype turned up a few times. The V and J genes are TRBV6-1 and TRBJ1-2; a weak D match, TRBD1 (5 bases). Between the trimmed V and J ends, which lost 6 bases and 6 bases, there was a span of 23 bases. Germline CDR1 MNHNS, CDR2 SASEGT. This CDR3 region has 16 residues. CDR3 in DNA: TGTGCCAGCAGCCCCAGGGATACAATCGGCTTCGATGGCTACACCTTC. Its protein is CASSPRDTIGFDGYTF.

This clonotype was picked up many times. This CDR3 is CATGPAATYNEQFF. The CDR3 nucleotides read TGTGCCACCGGTCCGGCAGCGACCTACAATGAGCAGTTCTTC. The rearrangement joins TRBV10-3 to TRBJ2-1; unclear D gene. This CDR3 is 14 amino acids long. Trimming took 10 bases from V and 2 from J, leaving 15 bases between them. Germline V lookup: CDR1 ENHRY, CDR2 SYGVKD.

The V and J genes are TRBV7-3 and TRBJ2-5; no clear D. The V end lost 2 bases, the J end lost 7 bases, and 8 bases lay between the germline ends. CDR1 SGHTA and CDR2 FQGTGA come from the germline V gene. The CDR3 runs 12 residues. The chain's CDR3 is CASSLPLGTQYF. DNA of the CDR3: TGTGCCAGCAGCTTACCTCTGGGGACCCAGTACTTC.

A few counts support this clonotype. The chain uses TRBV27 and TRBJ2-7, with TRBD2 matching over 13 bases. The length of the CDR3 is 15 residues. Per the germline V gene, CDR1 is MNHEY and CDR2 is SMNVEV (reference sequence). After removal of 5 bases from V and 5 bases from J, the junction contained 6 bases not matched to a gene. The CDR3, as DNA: TGTGCCAGCAGTCTCACTAGCGGGAGGGCCCACGAGCAGTACTTC. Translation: CASSLTSGRAHEQYF.

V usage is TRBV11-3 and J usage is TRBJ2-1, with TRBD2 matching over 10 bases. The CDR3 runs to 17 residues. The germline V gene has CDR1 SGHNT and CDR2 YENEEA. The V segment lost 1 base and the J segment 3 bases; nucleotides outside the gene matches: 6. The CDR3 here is CASSLGQRGGVYNEQFF. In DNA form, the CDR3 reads TGTGCCAGCAGCTTAGGGCAGCGGGGGGGAGTCTACAATGAGCAGTTCTTC.

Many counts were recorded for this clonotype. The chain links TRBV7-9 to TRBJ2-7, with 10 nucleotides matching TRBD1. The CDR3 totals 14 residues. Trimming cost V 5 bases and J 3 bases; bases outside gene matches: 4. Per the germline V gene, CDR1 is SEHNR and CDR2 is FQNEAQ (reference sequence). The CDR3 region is CASSPRDRGYEQYF. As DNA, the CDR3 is TGTGCCAGCAGCCCCCGGGACAGGGGCTACGAGCAGTACTTC.

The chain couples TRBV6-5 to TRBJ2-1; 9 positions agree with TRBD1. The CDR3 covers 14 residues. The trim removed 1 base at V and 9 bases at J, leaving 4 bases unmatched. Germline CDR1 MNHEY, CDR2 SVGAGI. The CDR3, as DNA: TGTGCCAGCAGTTACTGGGGGGGACAGGGTGAGCAGTTCTTC. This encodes CASSYWGGQGEQFF.